The 13 T cell receptor beta chains in this list originate from one sample, sequenced in a study of cytomegalovirus exposure and HLA in healthy donors. Use of 60 Vbeta and 13 Jbeta primers characterized the PCR. This table comes from immunoSEQ multiplex PCR, and its TCRdb copy is limited to in-frame clones, with some not included. The table has some 90,000 clones, roughly three quarters seen once. The source material was PBMCs. The receptors here all came from a man aged 40-49 years in good health and CMV-seronegative.

This chain links TRBV6-1 with TRBJ2-7, with D perhaps matching TRBD1 (6 bases). V lost 6 bases and J lost 3, with 9 bases in between. This CDR3 contains 12 residues. From germline, CDR1 is MNHNS and CDR2 SASEGT. The CDR3 region is CASRRDNYEQYF. DNA of the CDR3: TGTGCCAGCAGGAGGGACAACTACGAGCAGTACTTC.

V is TRBV6-5 and J is TRBJ2-1; 7 nucleotides line up with TRBD1. The germline gives CDR1 MNHEY, CDR2 SVGAGI. This CDR3 comprises 14 residues. J gave up 8 bases and V 2 bases, and 6 bases lay outside the gene matches. This chain's CDR3 is CASSYRTGQYEQFF. The CDR3 coding sequence is TGTGCCAGCAGTTACCGGACAGGTCAATATGAGCAGTTCTTC.

This clone came up once. This chain connects TRBV29-1 to TRBJ2-7; maybe TRBD2 (6 bases). V shed 5 bases and J shed 1 base, with 18 bases lying between them. This CDR3 contains 15 residues. Per the germline V gene, CDR1 is SQVTM and CDR2 is ANQGSEA. Here the CDR3 DNA reads TGCAGCGTTCTCGGTTATCGGGGGATTTCCTACGAGCAGTACTTC. Protein product: CSVLGYRGISYEQYF.

The DNA for the CDR3 is TGTGCCAGCAGCAAAACGGGACAGCCCACCGGGGAGCTGTTTTTT. Translation gives CASSKTGQPTGELFF. The chain joins TRBV5-4 to TRBJ2-2, with 7 bases fitting TRBD1. V trimming: 4 bases; J trimming: 4 bases; junction bases outside the gene matches: 7. Germline V CDR1 and CDR2: SGHNT, YYREEE (reference sequence). CDR3 length: 15 amino acids.

The V and J genes are TRBV19 and TRBJ1-2; 8 positions agree with TRBD1. V trimming: 0 bases; J trimming: 7 bases; junction bases outside the gene matches: 4. The CDR3 runs 14 residues. Germline values: CDR1 LNHDA, CDR2 SQIVND (reference sequence). CDR3: CASSIDGQGGGYTF. The CDR3 region has the DNA TGTGCCAGTAGTATAGACGGACAGGGTGGTGGCTACACCTTC.

This clone was picked up one time. The chain carries TRBV5-6 and TRBJ1-4; 7 bases agree with TRBD1. Trimming took 0 bases from V and 7 from J; bases not matched to a gene: 0. The CDR3 runs to 13 residues. Germline V gene lookup returns CDR1 SGHDT and CDR2 YYEEEE. CDR3 coding DNA: TGTGCCAGCAGCTTGGCAGGGGGTGAAAAACTGTTTTTT. Translation: CASSLAGGEKLFF.

With respect to this clone: At one end the junction does not follow the germline gene, possibly because of a read error. The V call is TRBV4-1, the J call TRBJ2-1, with TRBD2 identical over 13 bases. Looked up from germline, CDR1 is MGHRA and CDR2 is YSYEKL. The CDR3 is 16 residues long. CDR3 sequence (DNA): TGCTCCAGCAGCCAGAGACTAGCGGGGGGAAACAATGAGCAGTTCTTC. As protein: CSSSQRLAGGNNEQFF.

This chain links TRBV2 with TRBJ1-1; D may be TRBD1 (6 bases). The CDR3 loop spans 14 amino acids. V was shortened by 4 bases and J by 1 base, with 10 bases between the two germline ends. Germline V gene lookup returns CDR1 SNHLY and CDR2 FYNNEI. The CDR3 sequence: CASSGTERNTEAFF. CDR3 in DNA: TGTGCCAGCAGTGGGACAGAGAGGAACACTGAAGCTTTCTTT.

This chain connects TRBV5-1 to TRBJ1-2, with D hard to call. This CDR3 is built from 15 residues. Germline CDR1 SGHRS, CDR2 YFSETQ. Trimming stripped 1 base from V and 8 bases from J, with 18 bases between. This chain's CDR3 is CASSLPNGEGSGYTF. The CDR3 nucleotides read TGCGCCAGCAGCTTGCCCAACGGGGAAGGGTCCGGCTACACCTTC.

This chain connects TRBV6-1 to TRBJ1-5; D gene unclear. Trimming stripped 0 bases from V and 0 bases from J, with 3 bases between. Germline lookup yields CDR1 MNHNS and CDR2 SASEGT. CDR3 length: 14 residues. The CDR3 loop is CASSEALSNQPQHF. The CDR3 DNA sequence: TGTGCCAGCAGTGAAGCTCTTAGCAATCAGCCCCAGCATTTT.

The rearrangement joins TRBV4-1 to TRBJ1-2; 8 bases are a match to TRBD1. The CDR3 runs to 14 residues. Trimming removed 5 bases from V and 8 bases from J; junction bases left unmatched: 10. Germline V CDR1 and CDR2: MGHRA, YSYEKL. CDR3 DNA: TGCGCCAGCAGCTCCCGGACAGGGAGTAGGGGCTACACCTTC. Protein product: CASSSRTGSRGYTF.

The V gene is TRBV7-6, the J gene TRBJ2-3; D remains unclear. This CDR3 region has 16 residues. V lost 0 bases and J 4 bases, leaving 14 bases between the germline ends. Germline loops: CDR1 SGHVS, CDR2 FNYEAQ. The CDR3 DNA sequence: TGTGCCAGCAGCTTAGCCGGCGGCAGTCTTTCAGATACGCAGTATTTT. Its translation is CASSLAGGSLSDTQYF. The full variable domain, its missing parts supplied by reference TRBV7-6 and TRBJ2-3, is GAGVSQSPRYKVTKRGQDVALRCDPISGHVSLYWYRQALGQGPEFLTYFNYEAQQDKSGLPNDRFSAERPEGSISTLTIQRTEQRDSAMYRCASSLAGGSLSDTQYFGPGTRLTVL.

The J gene is TRBJ2-3, the V gene TRBV11-2, with D possibly matching TRBD2 (6 bases). The V end lost 3 bases, the J end lost 2 bases, and 18 bases lay between the germline ends. The CDR3 contains 17 residues. CDR1 and CDR2 (germline): SGHAT, FQNNGV. This CDR3 reads CASSLMGPGVSTDTQYF. In nucleotides, the CDR3 is TGTGCCAGCAGCTTGATGGGGCCGGGGGTCTCCACAGATACGCAGTATTTT.